This T cell receptor (beta chain) was captured by sequencing in a study of Graves' ophthalmopathy and Graves' hyperthyroidism listed by TCRdb under 2018. About the study as a whole: Peripheral blood was collected before any treatment was given, at the time of initial diagnosis. TCR beta repertoire signatures were used to distinguish Graves' ophthalmopathy from Graves' hyperthyroidism and to predict progression to ophthalmopathy. In total, approximately 140 blood samples were TCR-sequenced: under 45 ophthalmopathy, some 75 hyperthyroidism and approximately 17 hyperthyroidism-to-ophthalmopathy patients. To explore V-J signatures that distinguish ophthalmopathy from hyperthyroidism, a discovery set of about a hundred patients was enrolled, made up of 40 to 45 with ophthalmopathy and fewer than 60 with stable hyperthyroidism. An independent validation cohort comprised about 20 hyperthyroidism patients and over 15 patients who later progressed from hyperthyroidism to ophthalmopathy. In several hyperthyroidism patients, the T-cell repertoires found in thyroid tissue were compared with those found in blood. Once sampling was done, hyperthyroidism patients were given methimazole at a starting dose of 30 mg daily, while ophthalmopathy patients were given high-dose intravenous methylprednisolone. For training and testing, the roughly 97 patients in the discovery cohort were randomly divided in a 7:3 ratio. What the authors observed across the whole study: Sample size was not predetermined statistically, and investigators were not blinded to group allocation. Most of the expanded thyroid clonotypes with a frequency above 0.001 were also detected in blood, and it was suggested that the thyroid immune response may be reflected by blood repertoires. In cross-validation, the 13-signature model distinguished ophthalmopathy from stable hyperthyroidism with approximately 90% sensitivity and 81% to 82% specificity, while in the test set the corresponding values were approximately 79% and 70%. In validation, the model predicted ophthalmopathy progression with about 70% sensitivity and around 72% specificity; 12 predicted patients were CT-confirmed with GO in a median of 6.5 months.

The CDR3 numbers 15 residues from cysteine through phenylalanine. Only CDR3 DNA is held: 45 bases, read in frame from base 1. Between the V and J ends, shortened by 1 base and 4 bases respectively, the junction contains 14 bases. CDR1 and CDR2 were assigned from the germline V gene (reference sequence) as DFQATT and SNEGSKA. Hyperthyroidism was defined as stable when no progression to ophthalmopathy occurred within 18 months of follow-up. Patients with hyperthyroidism were aged 18 to 65 years, had been newly diagnosed, and had a disease duration of less than 2 months. Patients with other autoimmune diseases, uncontrolled infections, pregnancy or lactation were excluded from the study. Diagnosis relied on clinical symptoms, serum thyroxine, TRAb, thyroid ultrasound and orbital computed tomography. Ficoll-Paque density gradient centrifugation was used to isolate PBMCs from approximately 10 ml of fresh peripheral blood. Total RNA was extracted with Trizol reagent and quality-checked on an Agilent 2100 Bioanalyzer.

For repertoire sequencing, TCR beta CDR3 regions were amplified from RNA transcripts. A first-round RT-PCR used HTBI primers with the Qiagen OneStep RT-PCR kit, followed by a second-round multiplex PCR, size selection and purification. Sequencing of the libraries was carried out on an Illumina HiSeq2000 in paired-end mode with 100 bp reads. Under the source paper's analysis protocol: SOAPnuke was used for read processing, and reads with adapters, uncalled bases, a mean Phred below 15, or no exact constant-primer or identifier match were discarded. COPE v1.2.5 was used to merge the high-quality paired reads. Each unique nucleotide sequence was defined as a clonotype, and clonotypes were aligned to IMGT TRB V, D and J references with MiTCR v1.1. The analysis was limited to V-J combinations with a frequency above 0.0001, which together covered 99.2% of the repertoires. A TCR clonal expansion and chaos score per V-J combination was defined as the ratio of F50 clonal expansion to chaos observed in the TCRdist matrix. Welch's t-statistics and random forest were used to reduce features to approximately 13 V-J combinations, which were fed into a naive Bayes classifier. Thyroid-blood repertoire similarity was quantified with the Morisita-Horn index. TCRdb applied fastp at Q25 and MiXCR to the public reads, then kept only in-frame beta chains. Rows with a matching CDR3 protein are joined into one entry that keeps the most common DNA and genes. These V and J calls originate from TCRdb's pipeline instead of the authors' own analysis. Here the sample has 620,000 or so distinct CDR3 sequences; 22% occur a single time. The ten largest clones add up to more than 5.5% of the sample.

Points on this clonotype: The target of this receptor is not known. The sample holds no much larger clone one base away, and base qualities are not on file.

This TCR derives from a woman aged 18-30 years with stable Graves' hyperthyroidism. Some clones in this sample may be carry-over from other donors' samples. Donor details come from another sample of the same person, matched by shared clones. Sequencing input: peripheral blood. Rearrangement joined TRBV20-1 to TRBJ1-5, with no confident D gene call. The nucleotides read TGCAGTGCTAGAGGTCAGGTAGAGGAAAATCAGCCCCAGCATTTT. Its translation is CSARGQVEENQPQHF.